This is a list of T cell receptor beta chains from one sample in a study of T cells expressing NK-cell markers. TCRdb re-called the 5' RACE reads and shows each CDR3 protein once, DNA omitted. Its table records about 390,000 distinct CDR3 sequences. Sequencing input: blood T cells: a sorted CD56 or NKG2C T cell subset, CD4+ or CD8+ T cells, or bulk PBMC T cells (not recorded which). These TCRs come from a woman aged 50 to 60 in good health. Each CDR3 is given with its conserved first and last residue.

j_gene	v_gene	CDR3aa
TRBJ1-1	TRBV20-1	CSARAPDRKAFF
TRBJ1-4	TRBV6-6	CASSTPGGKEKLFF
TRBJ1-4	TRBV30	CAWSKGAGEKLFF
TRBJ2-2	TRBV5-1	CASSFHGGLAWGELFF
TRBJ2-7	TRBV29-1	CSVVLASSYEQYF
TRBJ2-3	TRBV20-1	CSASFGQGTDTQYF
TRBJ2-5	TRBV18	CASWQGPRPGETQYF
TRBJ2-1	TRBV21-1	CASSVVGGTEQFF
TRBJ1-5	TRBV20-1	CSAIALDGQDYGQPQHF
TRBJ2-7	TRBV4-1	CASSQAPQGVYEQYF
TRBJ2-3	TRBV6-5	CASHSLGSSTDTQYF
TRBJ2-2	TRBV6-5	CSSSRVTGELFF
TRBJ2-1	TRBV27	CASSIAGPIRNEQFF
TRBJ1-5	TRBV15	CATSRDEGGGQPQHF
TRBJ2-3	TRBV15	CATSNRADTQYF
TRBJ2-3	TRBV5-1	CASSDGTGGPPDTQYF
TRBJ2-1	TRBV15	CATSTVPGLIEQFF
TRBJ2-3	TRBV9	CASSAGTSGSDTQYF
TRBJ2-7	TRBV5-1	CASSSGLAGGIVGEQYF
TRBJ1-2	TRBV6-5	CASSRDEGANYGYTF
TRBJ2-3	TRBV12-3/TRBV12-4	CASRYLAGGRDTQYF
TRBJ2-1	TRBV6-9	CASSYDSGVSHEQFF
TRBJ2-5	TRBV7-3	CASSLTLGREETQYF
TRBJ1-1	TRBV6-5	CASISTLGATEAFF
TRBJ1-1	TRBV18	CASSSRDRHYTEAFF
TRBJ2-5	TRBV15	CATGLAGWETQYF
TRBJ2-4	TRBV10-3	CAISESFGDLGIQYF
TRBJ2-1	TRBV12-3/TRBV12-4	CASRNTGQGLRNEQFF
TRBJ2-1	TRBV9	CASSPQGASGRASSYNEQFF
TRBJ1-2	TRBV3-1	CASSHGTGQGLFGYTF
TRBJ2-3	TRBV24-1	CATSDLTSGRRDTQYF
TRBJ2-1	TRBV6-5	CASSLLGLAGGRKDAHEQFF
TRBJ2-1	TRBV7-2	CASSLGTLAGGRNEQFF
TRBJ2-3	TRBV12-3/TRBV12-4	CASSLLGRSTDTQYF